The clone carrying this TCR beta chain was picked up a small number of times. As yet, its antigen is unknown. This specimen belongs to a study of T cells in Graves' hyperthyroidism and ophthalmopathy. General study findings and limits: The model anticipated ophthalmopathy a median around six months pre-onset. Blood samples included most of the expanded thyroid clonotypes exceeding 0.001.

The CDR3 length is 11 residues. Deletions cut 7 bases from V and 4 bases from J, with 5 bases between. CDR1 and CDR2 (germline): MNHNS, SASEGT. Amplification of TCR beta CDR3 regions used RNA as the template. An initial round of RT-PCR targeting the TCR CDR3 relied on the HTBI primer set. TCRdb analysed the multiplex PCR reads with MiXCR anew, one entry per CDR3 protein. The sample records over 450,000 distinct CDR3 sequences, roughly a sixth being singletons. Source material: blood. This chain links TRBV6-1 with TRBJ2-1, with unresolved D. The receptor comes from a woman under 30 with Graves' ophthalmopathy. The CDR3 region is CASTAYNEQFF. The CDR3 coding sequence is TGTGCCAGCACCGCTTACAATGAGCAGTTCTTC.